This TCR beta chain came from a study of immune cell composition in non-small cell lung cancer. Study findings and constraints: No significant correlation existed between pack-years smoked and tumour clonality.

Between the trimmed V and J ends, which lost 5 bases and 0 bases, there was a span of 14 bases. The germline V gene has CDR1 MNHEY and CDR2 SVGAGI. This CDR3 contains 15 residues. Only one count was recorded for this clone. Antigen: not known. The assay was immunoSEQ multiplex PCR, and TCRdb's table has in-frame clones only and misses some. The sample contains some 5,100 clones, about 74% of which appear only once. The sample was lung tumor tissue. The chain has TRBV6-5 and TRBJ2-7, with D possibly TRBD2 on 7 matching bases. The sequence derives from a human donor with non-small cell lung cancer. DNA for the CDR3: TGTGCCAGCAGTAGAGGGGGGGGCCCCTCCTACGAGCAGTACTTC. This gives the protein CASSRGGGPSYEQYF.